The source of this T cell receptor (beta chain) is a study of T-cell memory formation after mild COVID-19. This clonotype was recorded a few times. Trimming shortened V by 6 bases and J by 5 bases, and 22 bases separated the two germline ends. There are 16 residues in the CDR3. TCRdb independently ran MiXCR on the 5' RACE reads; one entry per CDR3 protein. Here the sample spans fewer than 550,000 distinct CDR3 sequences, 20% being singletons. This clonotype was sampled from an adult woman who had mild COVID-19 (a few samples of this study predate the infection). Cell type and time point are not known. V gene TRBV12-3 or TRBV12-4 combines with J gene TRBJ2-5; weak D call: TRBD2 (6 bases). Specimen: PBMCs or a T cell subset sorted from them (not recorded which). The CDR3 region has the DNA TGTGCCAGCAGCCAATTAATGTGGGGGGTTCAGGAGACCCAGTACTTC. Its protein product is CASSQLMWGVQETQYF.